This T cell receptor beta chain emerged from a study of cytomegalovirus exposure and HLA in healthy donors. The PCR employed 60 Vbeta primers together with 13 Jbeta primers. Method: immunoSEQ multiplex PCR; TCRdb's copy keeps in-frame clones and lacks some. The data contain about 150,000 clones, about 72% of them singletons. This clone was picked up a small number of times. Relative to the germline gene, one junction end is altered; a read error may explain this. The CDR3 totals 15 residues. Germline CDR1 is SGHKS and CDR2 is YYEKEE (reference sequence). The TCR was taken from a man between 40 and 49 years old in good health and CMV-seronegative. The sequenced material came from PBMCs. The chain links TRBV5-5 to TRBJ1-2; TRBD1 agrees at 7 bases. The CDR3 nucleotides read TGTGCCAGCAGCCTAGGACAGGTAGCTAACTATGGCTACCCCTTC. Encoded protein: CASSLGQVANYGYPF.